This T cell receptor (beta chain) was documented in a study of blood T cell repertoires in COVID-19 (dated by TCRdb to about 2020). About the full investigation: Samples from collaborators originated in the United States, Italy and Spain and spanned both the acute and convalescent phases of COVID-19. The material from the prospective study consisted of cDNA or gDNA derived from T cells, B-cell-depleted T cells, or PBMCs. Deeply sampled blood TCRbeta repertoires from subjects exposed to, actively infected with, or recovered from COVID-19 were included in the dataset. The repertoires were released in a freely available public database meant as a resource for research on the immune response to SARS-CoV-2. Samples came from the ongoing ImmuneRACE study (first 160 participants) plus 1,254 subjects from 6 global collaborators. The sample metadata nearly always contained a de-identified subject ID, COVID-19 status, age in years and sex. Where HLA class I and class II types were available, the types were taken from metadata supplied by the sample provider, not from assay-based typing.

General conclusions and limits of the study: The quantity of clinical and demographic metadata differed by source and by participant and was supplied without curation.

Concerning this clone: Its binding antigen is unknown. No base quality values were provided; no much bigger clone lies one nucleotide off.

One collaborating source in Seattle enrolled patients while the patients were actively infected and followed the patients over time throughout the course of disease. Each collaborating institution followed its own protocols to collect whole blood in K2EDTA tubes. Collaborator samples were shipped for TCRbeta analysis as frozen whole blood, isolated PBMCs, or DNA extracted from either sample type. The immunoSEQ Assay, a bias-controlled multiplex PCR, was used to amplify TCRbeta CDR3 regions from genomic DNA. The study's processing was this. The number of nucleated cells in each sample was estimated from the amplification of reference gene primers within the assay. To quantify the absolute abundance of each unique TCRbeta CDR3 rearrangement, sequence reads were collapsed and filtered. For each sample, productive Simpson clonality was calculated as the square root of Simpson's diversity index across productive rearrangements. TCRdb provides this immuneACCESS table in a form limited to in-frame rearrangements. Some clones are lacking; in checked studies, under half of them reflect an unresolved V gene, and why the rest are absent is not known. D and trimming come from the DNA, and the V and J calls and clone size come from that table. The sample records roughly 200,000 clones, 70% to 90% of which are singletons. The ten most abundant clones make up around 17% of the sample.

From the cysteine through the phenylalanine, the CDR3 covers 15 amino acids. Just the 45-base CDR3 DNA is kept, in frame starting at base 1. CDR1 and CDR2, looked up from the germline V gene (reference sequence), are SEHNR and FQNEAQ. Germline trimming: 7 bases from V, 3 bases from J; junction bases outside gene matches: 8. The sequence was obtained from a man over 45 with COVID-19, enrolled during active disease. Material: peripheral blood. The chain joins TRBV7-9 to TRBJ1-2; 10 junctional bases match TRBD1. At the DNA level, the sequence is TGTGCCAGCACCAAAGACAGGGGGCGCGACTATGGCTACACCTTC. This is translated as CASTKDRGRDYGYTF.